This TCR beta chain was identified in a study of OX40 agonist ivuxolimab in advanced cancers. Findings and limits, study-wide: On average, CD8+ T cells showed a greater number of expanded clones than CD4+. Both CD4+ and CD8+ T cell populations in blood had undergone clonal expansion by week 6 at 0.1 to 3.0 mg/kg.

Germline lookup yields CDR1 SGHTS and CDR2 YDEGEE. The CDR3 spans 15 residues. After removal of 10 bases from V and 6 bases from J, the junction contained 16 bases not matched to a gene. Generated by immunoSEQ multiplex PCR, the TCRdb table keeps only in-frame clones and is missing some. The repertoire holds fewer than 95,000 clones, with roughly 90% as singletons. Turning to this clone: The antigen is not known.

Patients were ineligible given autoimmune disease history or systemic immunosuppression. This TCR was recovered from an adult with an advanced solid tumor such as melanoma, head and neck, liver or kidney cancer. J is TRBJ2-3 and V is TRBV5-8, with 8 bases matching TRBD2. Sequenced here: CD4+ or CD8+ T cells sorted from blood, sampled in a trial of the OX40 agonist ivuxolimab. The CDR3: CAGLPGGTPPDTQYF. CDR3 nucleotide sequence: TGTGCCGGCTTACCGGGGGGGACCCCCCCGGATACGCAGTATTTT.